This T cell receptor (beta chain) was identified during a study of OX40 agonist ivuxolimab in advanced cancers. Per germline, CDR1 SEHNR and CDR2 FQNEAQ (reference sequence). This CDR3 is built from 14 residues. Germline trimming cut 5 bases from V and 7 bases from J; bases unmatched to any gene: 7. Study-level points and caveats: Antigen specificity was not determined for the expanded peripheral T cells.

Details on this clone: Antigen specificity is unknown.

The assay was immunoSEQ multiplex PCR, and TCRdb's table has in-frame clones only and misses some. The sample holds 25,000 to 35,000 clones; about 80% are singletons and the top ten take roughly 22%. The material sequenced was CD4+ or CD8+ T cells sorted from blood, taken in a trial of the OX40 agonist ivuxolimab. The chain combines TRBV7-9 with TRBJ2-7; TRBD1 agrees at 11 bases. The origin of this receptor is an adult with an advanced solid tumor such as melanoma, head and neck, liver or kidney cancer. Here the CDR3 DNA reads TGTGCCAGCAGCATCGGACAGGGGGCTGGGGAGCAGTACTTC. This sequence encodes CASSIGQGAGEQYF.